The entry below gives a single T cell receptor beta chain sequence along with its context. Its antigen is not identified. This specimen belongs to a study of shared clonotypes between healthy human individuals. About the study: The cohort had a couple of women and a few men, ages 18 to 49. Study-wide points: It was observed that roughly 5.5% of naive CD4 clonotypes were shared across several donors. An anticipated effect of sequencing depth on clonotype sharing among donors was recognized.

The repertoire was sequenced with immunoSEQ multiplex PCR; TCRdb's copy has only in-frame clones and lacks some. This table holds some 2,100,000 clones, about 92% found once. Selected positively for CCR7 and CD45RO-negative, naive CD8 cells excluded terminally differentiated effector memory CD45RA+ cells. The sample comprised naive CD8+ T cells from PBMCs. The sequence was collected from a man aged 18 to 35 in good health. Some clones in this sample may be carry-over from other donors' samples.

CDR3 coding DNA: TGTGCCTGGAGCGCCGGGACAGGGGTGGGCGAGCAGTACTTC. It encodes CAWSAGTGVGEQYF. This chain joins TRBV30 and TRBJ2-7, with 10 bases that match TRBD1. Germline lookup yields CDR1 GTSNPN and CDR2 SVGIG (reference sequence). With 3 bases clipped from V and 6 bases from J, the junction kept 8 bases outside the gene matches. The CDR3 spans 14 residues.